The clone carrying this TCR beta chain was seen only a few times. These data originate in a study of shared clonotypes between healthy human individuals. Each cell subset's genomic DNA was divided evenly among several immunoSEQ plates. Each PCR replicate from the sorted subsets contained 150 to 250 ng DNA, which is around 30,000 T cell genomes. The table came from immunoSEQ multiplex PCR; TCRdb's copy has only in-frame clones and leaves some out. The sample has 100,000 to 120,000 clones, around 65% seen once; the top ten hold almost 25%. The sample consisted of memory CD8+ T cells sorted from blood. Subset denoted: CD45RO+ cells pooled with CCR7-negative TemRA cells. The sequence was collected from a woman aged 30 to 39 in good health.

CDR3 bases: TGCGCCAGCAGCAGGTGGGAGGAAGAGACCCAGTACTTC. This codes for CASSRWEEETQYF. The chain links TRBV5-1 to TRBJ2-5; D might be TRBD2 (6 bases). V was cut by 4 bases and J by 3 bases, with 10 bases left in between. Germline CDR1 SGHRS, CDR2 YFSETQ. This CDR3 spans 13 amino acids. Full variable domain (outside the CDR3, taken from reference TRBV5-1 and TRBJ2-5): KAGVTQTPRYLIKTRGQQVTLSCSPISGHRSVSWYQQTPGQGLQFLFEYFSETQRNKGNFPGRFSGRQFSNSRSEMNVSTLELGDSALYLCASSRWEEETQYFGPGTRLLVL.